Presented here are 31 T cell receptor beta chains from one specimen sequenced in a study of T-cell reconstitution after alpha-beta-depleted transplantation in children. Unique molecular identifiers were used to barcode this TCRbeta library. MiXCR, applied by TCRdb to the PCR reads, yields one record per CDR3 protein. The sample shows over 450,000 distinct CDR3 sequences, 8% to 11% of them seen only once. Here the sequenced sample was PBMCs, taken before TCRalphabeta/CD19-depleted stem cell transplant. Receptors were obtained from a child between 2 and 9 years old with inherited bone marrow failure, due to receive a stem cell transplant.

This clonotype came up many times. The chain carries TRBV11-2 and TRBJ2-1; D unresolved. Trimming removed 5 bases at V and 11 bases at J, with 13 bases between. Germline loops: CDR1 SGHAT, CDR2 FQNNGV. This CDR3 contains 12 residues. Here the CDR3 DNA reads TGTGCCAGCAGCCCCACGGCACGGCAGCAGTTCTTC. This codes for CASSPTARQQFF.

Many counts were recorded for this clonotype. In DNA, the CDR3 is TGTGCCAGCAGTCTGGACTTTGCCGATGAGCAGTTCTTC. Its translation is CASSLDFADEQFF. V usage is TRBV12-3 or TRBV12-4 and J usage is TRBJ2-1; D might be TRBD2 (5 bases). The CDR3 is made up of 13 amino acids. The V and J ends lost 5 bases and 8 bases respectively, with 13 bases between them.

This clonotype was observed a single time. This chain links TRBV28 with TRBJ1-2; unclear D gene. The germline gives CDR1 MDHEN, CDR2 SYDVKM. CDR3 size: 13 residues. Trimming cost V 6 bases and J 3 bases, with 11 bases left between them. This CDR3 reads CASRLQGYYGYTF. In DNA, the CDR3 is TGTGCCAGCAGGTTACAAGGATACTATGGCTACACCTTC.

This clonotype was observed a handful of times. The chain couples TRBV15 to TRBJ2-7; 8 bases are a match to TRBD2. The CDR3 spans 15 residues. Germline values: CDR1 LNHNV, CDR2 YYDKDF (reference sequence). After removal of 3 bases from V and 4 bases from J, the junction contained 8 bases not matched to a gene. The chain's CDR3 is CATSSGRAVVYEQYF. The CDR3 nucleotides read TGTGCCACCAGCAGCGGGAGGGCCGTGGTGTACGAGCAGTACTTC.

A few counts support this clonotype. The chain links TRBV7-8 to TRBJ2-7; 8 positions agree with TRBD2. This CDR3 is built from 17 residues. Germline loops: CDR1 SGHVS, CDR2 FQNEAQ. The trim removed 0 bases at V and 7 bases at J, leaving 14 bases unmatched. The CDR3 DNA reads TGTGCCAGCAGCTTAGCATATCGTGCCGGGAGGGCTCGGGAGCAGTACTTC. Its protein is CASSLAYRAGRAREQYF.

This clonotype occurred many times. The DNA of the CDR3 is TGTGCCAGTAGTATCTGGGATGATACGCAGTATTTT. Translating it yields CASSIWDDTQYF. The chain joins TRBV19 to TRBJ2-3; D uncertain. The germline V gene encodes CDR1 LNHDA and CDR2 SQIVND (reference sequence). The CDR3 covers 12 residues. Trimming stripped 3 bases from V and 6 bases from J, with 7 bases between.

This clonotype was recorded many times. The chain employs TRBV12-3 or TRBV12-4 and TRBJ1-3; D remains unclear. Trimming removed 10 bases from V and 1 base from J, with 8 bases in between. The CDR3 length is 12 residues. As DNA, the CDR3 is TGTGCCAACCGCCCATCTGGAAACACCATATATTTT. The encoded protein is CANRPSGNTIYF.

This clonotype was seen more than once but under ten times. The chain combines TRBV29-1 with TRBJ2-1; 14 nucleotides line up with TRBD2. This CDR3 comprises 20 residues. The V gene's germline CDR1 is SQVTM and CDR2 ANQGSEA. The V and J ends lost 4 bases and 0 bases, in that order; junction bases with no gene match: 14. The CDR3, as DNA: TGCAGCGTTGTATCGGGGGGACTAGCGGGAGACGGGGCCTCCTACAATGAGCAGTTCTTC. Its protein is CSVVSGGLAGDGASYNEQFF.

This clonotype was observed many times. The gene calls are TRBV7-2 and TRBJ2-7; no clear D. CDR1 and CDR2 (germline): SGHTA, FQGNSA. There are 14 residues in the CDR3. Between the trimmed V and J ends, which lost 0 bases and 3 bases, there was a span of 9 bases. CDR3 coding DNA: TGTGCCAGCAGCTTAGCTGACGGGTTCTACGAGCAGTACTTC. Its protein product is CASSLADGFYEQYF.

This clonotype was seen many times. This sequence joins TRBV27 and TRBJ2-7; tentatively, D is TRBD1 (5 bases). This CDR3 spans 13 amino acids. CDR1 and CDR2 from the germline V gene are MNHEY and SMNVEV (reference sequence). The ends were cut back, 5 bases at V and 3 bases at J, with 11 bases in the middle. CDR3 bases: TGTGCCAGCAGTACCCGACAGATCTACGAGCAGTACTTC. Residues: CASSTRQIYEQYF.

The J gene is TRBJ2-1, the V gene TRBV6-1; D is unresolved. V lost 5 bases to trimming and J lost 5 bases, with 10 bases between them. The CDR3 runs 13 residues. CDR1 is MNHNS, CDR2 SASEGT, per germline. CDR3 sequence: CASSININNEQFF. The CDR3 DNA is TGTGCCAGCAGTATCAACATCAACAATGAGCAGTTCTTC.

This clonotype occurred once. A much larger clonotype is one base distant, so this may be a read error. The chain uses TRBV6-1 and TRBJ1-1; D is perhaps TRBD1 (5 bases). The CDR3 loop spans 15 amino acids. Germline V gene data show CDR1 as MNHNS and CDR2 as SASEGT. The CDR3 region is CASSPRTGLNTDAFF. The CDR3 DNA sequence: TGTGCCAGCAGCCCTAGAACAGGACTGAACACTGACGCTTTCTTT.

This clonotype occurred many times. V gene TRBV7-2 combines with J gene TRBJ2-1; TRBD2 is a possible D gene (6 bases). V lost 5 bases and J lost 4, with 15 bases in between. Germline V gives CDR1 SGHTA, CDR2 FQGNSA. CDR3 length equals 15 residues. The CDR3 region has the DNA TGTGCCAGCAGCCCTGGGGCCGGGGGATACAATGAGCAGTTCTTC. It translates to CASSPGAGGYNEQFF.

This clonotype has only one observation. One end of the junction varies from germline; a read error may be responsible. The V call is TRBV29-1, the J call TRBJ1-2; perhaps TRBD1 as D (6 bases). CDR3 size: 16 residues. The germline gives CDR1 SQVTM, CDR2 ANQGSEA. CDR3 in amino acids: CSVEPGPQGSNNGYTF. As DNA, the CDR3 is TGCAGCGTTGAACCGGGACCCCAGGGGTCTAACAATGGCTACACCTTC.

In this sample, this clonotype turned up many times. The J gene is TRBJ1-4, the V gene TRBV20-1; D is undetermined. With 2 bases removed from V and 5 bases from J, the gap between germline ends came to 6 bases. Germline V lookup: CDR1 DFQATT, CDR2 SNEGSKA (reference sequence). This CDR3 region has 12 residues. The CDR3, as DNA: TGCAGTGCTAGATTTGGCAATGAAAAACTGTTTTTT. Protein sequence: CSARFGNEKLFF.

This clonotype was seen many times. This sequence joins TRBV7-2 and TRBJ2-7, with a possible D match to TRBD2 (5 bases). The V and J ends lost 1 base and 2 bases respectively, with 12 bases between them. CDR3 length: 15 residues. CDR1 SGHTA and CDR2 FQGNSA come from the germline V gene. The CDR3: CASSLDGGSAYEQYF. The CDR3 region has the DNA TGTGCCAGCAGCTTAGACGGTGGGAGCGCCTACGAGCAGTACTTC.

There are many counts of this clonotype. This rearrangement joins TRBV12-3 or TRBV12-4 to TRBJ2-4; 9 positions agree with TRBD1. With V trimmed by 5 bases and J by 0 bases, 8 bases remained unmatched. This CDR3 contains 17 residues. In DNA form, the CDR3 reads TGTGCCAGCAGTCCGGGACAGGGTGGGCTAGCCAAAAACATTCAGTACTTC. Translated, it gives CASSPGQGGLAKNIQYF.

Note on this clonotype: This may come from a read error, since a much larger clone is one base off. The V call is TRBV7-9, the J call TRBJ2-7; D perhaps matches TRBD1 (6 bases). The V end was cut by 5 bases, the J end by 2 bases, with 13 bases between. CDR1 SEHNR and CDR2 FQNEAQ come from the germline V gene (reference sequence). The CDR3 is 14 residues long. CDR3 nucleotide sequence: TGTGCCAGCAGCACTTACAGGGCAACCTACGAGCAGTACTTC. It translates to CASSTYRATYEQYF. The full variable domain, rest sourced from reference TRBV7-9 and TRBJ2-7, is DTGVSQNPRHKITKRGQNVTFRCDPISEHNRLYWYRQTLGQGPEFLTYFQNEAQLEKSRLLSDRFSAERPKGSFSTLEIQRTEQGDSAMYLCASSTYRATYEQYFGPGTRLTVT.

This clonotype appeared many times. V is TRBV12-3 or TRBV12-4 and J is TRBJ1-2; the D gene is possibly TRBD1 (6 bases). Trimming left V 5 bases short and J 6 bases short, with 25 bases between. This CDR3 is built from 17 residues. CDR3 amino acids: CASSTHAGGASLHGYTF. CDR3 in DNA: TGTGCCAGCAGTACACACGCTGGGGGCGCTTCCCTCCATGGCTACACCTTC.

This clonotype was recorded at least ten times. CDR3 in amino acids: CASSSWTSNTEAFF. The CDR3 region has the DNA TGTGCCAGCAGCTCCTGGACATCGAACACTGAAGCTTTCTTT. The rearrangement joins TRBV5-4 to TRBJ1-1; D possibly corresponds to TRBD1 (5 bases). The CDR3 is 14 residues long. Germline V lookup: CDR1 SGHNT, CDR2 YYREEE (reference sequence). With 3 bases removed from V and 1 base from J, the gap between germline ends came to 10 bases. The entire variable domain, with the rest obtained from reference TRBV5-4 and TRBJ1-1, is as follows: ETGVTQSPTHLIKTRGQQVTLRCSSQSGHNTVSWYQQALGQGPQFIFQYYREEENGRGNFPPRFSGLQFPNYSSELNVNALELDDSALYLCASSSWTSNTEAFFGQGTRLTVV.

In the case of this clonotype: A much larger clonotype is one base distant, so this may be a read error. The chain uses TRBV24-1 and TRBJ1-2, with TRBD1 as a possible D gene (6 bases). Germline assignment: CDR1 KGHDR and CDR2 SFDVKD. Trimming left V 2 bases short and J 6 bases short, with 18 bases between. The CDR3 consists of 16 residues. The CDR3 protein is CATSDSTRQVGDGYTF. The CDR3 DNA reads as TGTGCCACCAGTGATTCTACCCGACAGGTGGGAGATGGCTACACCTTC.

There are many counts of this clonotype. The chain employs TRBV6-2 or TRBV6-3 and TRBJ2-7; D uncertain. There are 12 residues in the CDR3. Germline V lookup: CDR1 MNHEY, CDR2 SVGEGT. V dropped 4 bases and J dropped 3 bases, with 7 bases sitting between them. CDR3 region: CASSSHIYEQYF. CDR3 bases: TGTGCCAGCAGTTCCCATATCTACGAGCAGTACTTC.

The chain has TRBV12-3 or TRBV12-4 and TRBJ2-5; 8 bases match TRBD1. The CDR3 extends over 13 amino acids. Trimming removed 6 bases from V and 5 bases from J; junction bases left unmatched: 5. The CDR3 DNA reads TGTGCCAGCAGCCAAGACAGGGGCGAGACCCAGTACTTC. It specifies CASSQDRGETQYF.

This clonotype came up a few times. The rearrangement links TRBV7-9 to TRBJ2-7; tentatively, D is TRBD1 (6 bases). V lost 5 bases and J 6 bases, leaving 11 bases between the germline ends. The length of the CDR3 is 12 residues. Per germline, CDR1 SEHNR and CDR2 FQNEAQ (reference sequence). The CDR3 loop is CASSRDKGEQYF. The CDR3 nucleotides read TGTGCCAGCAGCCGGGACAAGGGCGAGCAGTACTTC.

This clonotype was detected many times. The chain carries TRBV4-2 and TRBJ2-3; the D gene could be TRBD1 or TRBD2 (5 bases each). CDR1 is LGHNA and CDR2 is YNFKEQ in the germline V gene. The CDR3 extends over 12 amino acids. Between the trimmed V and J ends, which lost 1 base and 7 bases, there was a span of 6 bases. The CDR3 DNA is TGTGCCAGCAGCCAAGGGGGGAATACGCAGTATTTT. This sequence encodes CASSQGGNTQYF.

The chain carries TRBV6-5 and TRBJ2-5; maybe TRBD2 (5 bases). The CDR3 is 13 amino acids. V shed 4 bases and J shed 1 base, with 7 bases lying between them. Per the germline V gene, CDR1 is MNHEY and CDR2 is SVGAGI. The CDR3 protein is CASSWTLQETQYF. The CDR3 region has the DNA TGTGCCAGCAGTTGGACTCTCCAAGAGACCCAGTACTTC.

This clonotype was detected many times. The CDR3: CSVEERNEQFF. Written as DNA, the CDR3 is TGCAGCGTTGAAGAAAGGAATGAGCAGTTCTTC. The gene calls are TRBV29-1 and TRBJ2-1; D is unclear. The germline V gene encodes CDR1 SQVTM and CDR2 ANQGSEA. V lost 0 bases and J lost 7, with 4 bases in between. This CDR3 region has 11 residues.

This clonotype was counted many times. The chain is built from TRBV20-1 and TRBJ2-5; D unresolved. CDR3 length: 13 residues. Germline lookup yields CDR1 DFQATT and CDR2 SNEGSKA (reference sequence). V gave up 2 bases and J gave up 5 bases, with 12 bases separating them. DNA of the CDR3: TGCAGTGCTAGAACCCCCTTAAGGGAGACCCAGTACTTC. The encoded protein is CSARTPLRETQYF.

This chain joins TRBV3-1 and TRBJ2-2; the D is unclear. The V end was cut by 4 bases, the J end by 1 base, with 16 bases between. The CDR3 spans 17 residues. The V gene's germline CDR1 is LGHDT and CDR2 YNNKEL (reference sequence). The CDR3 coding sequence is TGTGCCAGCAGCCCCGAAATTGGGCGACGGAACACCGGGGAGCTGTTTTTT. It yields the protein CASSPEIGRRNTGELFF.

The genes are TRBV28 and TRBJ2-3, with 7 bases fitting TRBD2. This CDR3 has 13 residues. The germline V gene has CDR1 MDHEN and CDR2 SYDVKM. J lost 3 bases, V lost 8 bases, and 5 bases had no gene match. As DNA, the CDR3 is TGTGCCAGCGAGAGCGGGATGACAGATACGCAGTATTTT. Translated: CASESGMTDTQYF.

This clonotype has a handful of counts. The V call is TRBV7-2, the J call TRBJ2-7; D may be TRBD2 (5 bases). Per the germline V gene, CDR1 is SGHTA and CDR2 is FQGNSA. The CDR3 has 14 residues. The V gene lost 3 bases and the J gene lost 2 bases, with 11 bases spanning the gap. The CDR3 loop is CASSFWLATYEQYF. As DNA, the CDR3 is TGTGCCAGCAGCTTCTGGCTAGCTACCTACGAGCAGTACTTC.